One and the same sample provided the 21 T cell receptor beta chains below, sequenced in a study of T cell changes during pregnancy in multiple sclerosis. Data came from immunoSEQ multiplex PCR; TCRdb stores just in-frame clones and leaves some out. The sample has roughly 57,000 clones; 80% to 90% are singletons. The sample in question was peripheral blood, obtained in the first trimester of pregnancy. All receptors derive from a female donor with multiple sclerosis, enrolled in a pregnancy study.

This sequence joins TRBV6-5 and TRBJ1-2; 8 bases agree with TRBD1. The junction had 10 bases not matched to a gene; V was cut back by 6 bases and J by 7 bases. Germline V gene sequence: CDR1 MNHEY, CDR2 SVGAGI. The CDR3 is 14 amino acids. The CDR3: CASRGTGGVGGYTF. CDR3 nucleotide sequence: TGTGCCAGCAGGGGGACAGGAGGGGTCGGTGGCTACACCTTC.

The rearrangement uses TRBV5-1 and TRBJ2-7, with 8 bases that match TRBD1. There are 12 residues in the CDR3. Per the germline V gene, CDR1 is SGHRS and CDR2 is YFSETQ. This CDR3 reads CPCPTGATEQYF. CDR3 nucleotide sequence: TGCCCTTGCCCGACAGGGGCGACCGAGCAGTACTTC. Full variable domain (remainder filled in from reference TRBV5-1 and TRBJ2-7): KAGVTQTPRYLIKTRGQQVTLSCSPISGHRSVSWYQQTPGQGLQFLFEYFSETQRNKGNFPGRFSGRQFSNSRSEMNVSTLELGDSALYLCPCPTGATEQYFGPGTRLTVT.

This clone was seen once. The chain employs TRBV13 and TRBJ1-2; 7 positions match TRBD1. CDR1 is PRHDT and CDR2 is FYEKMQ in the germline V gene (reference sequence). The CDR3 runs to 16 residues. Trimming removed 2 bases from V and 8 bases from J; junction bases left unmatched: 14. In nucleotides, the CDR3 is TGTGCCAGCAGCTTACGGTCTGACAGGGACGACCAGGGCTACACCTTC. It specifies CASSLRSDRDDQGYTF. Full variable domain (outside the CDR3, taken from reference TRBV13 and TRBJ1-2): AAGVIQSPRHLIKEKRETATLKCYPIPRHDTVYWYQQGPGQDPQFLISFYEKMQSDKGSIPDRFSAQQFSDYHSELNMSSLELGDSALYFCASSLRSDRDDQGYTFGSGTRLTVV.

The rearrangement links TRBV6-1 to TRBJ2-7; TRBD1 matches 8 bases. The trim removed 4 bases at V and 7 bases at J, leaving 3 bases unmatched. Per germline, CDR1 MNHNS and CDR2 SASEGT. This CDR3 spans 12 amino acids. The CDR3 reads CASSGQGREQYF. CDR3 in DNA: TGTGCCAGCAGTGGACAGGGGCGGGAGCAGTACTTC.

CDR3 residues: CASSRQGGEYEQYF. CDR3 DNA sequence: TGTGCCAGCAGTCGACAGGGAGGTGAGTACGAGCAGTACTTC. The rearrangement links TRBV27 to TRBJ2-7; the D gene is possibly TRBD1 (7 bases). Trimming left V 5 bases short and J 4 bases short, with 15 bases between. CDR1 and CDR2 from the germline V gene are MNHEY and SMNVEV (reference sequence). CDR3 size: 14 residues.

The chain joins TRBV12-5 to TRBJ1-3; D might be TRBD1 (6 bases). This CDR3 spans 13 amino acids. Germline V gene sequence: CDR1 LGHNT, CDR2 FRNRAP. Between the trimmed V and J ends, which lost 7 bases and 2 bases, there was a span of 9 bases. The CDR3 protein is CASAGVAGNTIYF. In DNA form, the CDR3 reads TGTGCTAGTGCAGGGGTCGCTGGAAACACCATATATTTT.

The rearrangement joins TRBV7-2 to TRBJ1-2; D unclear. With 5 bases removed from V and 4 bases from J, the gap between germline ends came to 17 bases. The CDR3 has 15 residues. The germline V gene has CDR1 SGHTA and CDR2 FQGNSA. CDR3 region: CASSTPDGVGYGYTF. The DNA of the CDR3 is TGTGCCAGCAGCACCCCGGACGGGGTGGGCTATGGCTACACCTTC.

The chain is built from TRBV5-8 and TRBJ1-1; TRBD1 aligns across 8 bases. CDR3 length equals 17 residues. Looked up from germline, CDR1 is SGHTS and CDR2 is YDEGEE. Trimming at V came to 4 bases and at J to 5 bases, leaving 16 bases not matched to a gene. CDR3 sequence reads: CASSLSWDRHGGTEAFF. The DNA of the CDR3 is TGTGCCAGCAGCCTCTCCTGGGACAGGCACGGAGGGACTGAAGCTTTCTTT.

The V gene is TRBV19, the J gene TRBJ1-2, with D possibly TRBD1 on 6 matching bases. This CDR3 is 12 amino acids long. Germline V CDR1 and CDR2: LNHDA, SQIVND (reference sequence). The V and J ends lost 8 bases and 4 bases respectively, with 11 bases between them. The CDR3 bases are TGTGCCAGTTACAGGGTTGGCTATGGCTACACCTTC. It is translated as CASYRVGYGYTF.

This clone showed up just once. V is TRBV4-3 and J is TRBJ2-1; 8 positions match TRBD1. The CDR3 is made up of 13 amino acids. Germline V gene sequence: CDR1 LGHNA, CDR2 YSLEER. Trimming removed 6 bases from V and 9 bases from J; junction bases left unmatched: 7. CDR3: CASRKQGVGEQFF. The DNA for the CDR3 is TGCGCCAGCAGGAAACAGGGGGTCGGTGAGCAGTTCTTC.

The rearrangement joins TRBV9 to TRBJ1-1; TRBD1 is a possible D gene (5 bases). The V gene lost 4 bases and the J gene lost 1 base, with 14 bases spanning the gap. CDR1 is SGDLS, CDR2 YYNGEE, per germline. CDR3 size: 15 residues. CDR3: CASSPAGGGNTEAFF. The CDR3 DNA follows: TGTGCCAGCAGCCCCGCTGGGGGGGGGAACACTGAAGCTTTCTTT.

The chain is built from TRBV18 and TRBJ2-1; D perhaps matches TRBD1 (6 bases). V lost 3 bases and J lost 3, with 15 bases in between. Germline V CDR1 and CDR2: KGHSH, LQKENI. This CDR3 spans 16 amino acids. The CDR3 region is CASSPTTGIFYNEQFF. In DNA, the CDR3 is TGTGCCAGCTCACCTACTACAGGGATTTTCTACAATGAGCAGTTCTTC.

The V and J genes are TRBV7-2 and TRBJ1-1; D gene unclear. The CDR3 is made up of 14 amino acids. Trimming left V 3 bases short and J 3 bases short, with 11 bases between. Germline CDR1 SGHTA, CDR2 FQGNSA. The CDR3, as DNA: TGTGCCAGCAGCTTTGCCTTCGAGTACACTGAAGCTTTCTTT. Protein sequence: CASSFAFEYTEAFF. The variable domain in full, with the rest retrieved from reference TRBV7-2 and TRBJ1-1, is GAGVSQSPSNKVTEKGKDVELRCDPISGHTALYWYRQSLGQGLEFLIYFQGNSAPDKSGLPSDRFSAERTGGSVSTLTIQRTQQEDSAVYLCASSFAFEYTEAFFGQGTRLTVV.

CDR3: CASSYSISGNSYEQYF. CDR3 DNA: TGTGCCAGCAGTTACTCGATTTCGGGGAACTCCTACGAGCAGTACTTC. V gene TRBV6-5 combines with J gene TRBJ2-7, with D possibly being TRBD2 (5 bases). The CDR3 is made up of 16 amino acids. With 0 bases removed from V and 0 bases from J, the gap between germline ends came to 12 bases. The germline V gene encodes CDR1 MNHEY and CDR2 SVGAGI.

CDR3 in amino acids: CASIPTPTLQETQYF. The CDR3 nucleotides read TGCGCCAGCATCCCAACCCCCACCCTACAAGAGACCCAGTACTTC. V is TRBV5-1 and J is TRBJ2-5; D is uncertain. V gave up 6 bases and J gave up 2 bases, with 17 bases separating them. CDR1 is SGHRS, CDR2 YFSETQ, per germline. The CDR3 has 15 amino acids.

The chain employs TRBV29-1 and TRBJ2-1; TRBD1 matches 7 bases. Germline trimming cut 7 bases from V and 5 bases from J; bases unmatched to any gene: 8. There are 13 residues in the CDR3. Germline CDR1 SQVTM, CDR2 ANQGSEA. The CDR3 DNA is TGCAGCGCAGACCGACAGGGTAACAATGAGCAGTTCTTC. As protein: CSADRQGNNEQFF.

The chain carries TRBV4-3 and TRBJ2-2; TRBD2 might be the D (6 bases). The CDR3 contains 14 residues. The germline V gene encodes CDR1 LGHNA and CDR2 YSLEER. V lost 2 bases to trimming and J lost 7 bases, with 11 bases between them. The CDR3 sequence: CASSQFSGGGELFF. CDR3 nucleotides: TGCGCCAGCAGCCAATTTTCCGGGGGCGGGGAGCTGTTTTTT.

The chain has TRBV18 and TRBJ2-7; D is uncertain. This CDR3 is 13 amino acids long. Between the trimmed V and J ends, which lost 3 bases and 3 bases, there was a span of 9 bases. The germline CDR1 and CDR2 sequences are KGHSH and LQKENI. CDR3 loop: CASSPASDYEQYF. The CDR3 region has the DNA TGTGCCAGCTCACCCGCTAGTGACTACGAGCAGTACTTC.

V and J are TRBV4-2 and TRBJ2-1; TRBD2 agrees at 11 bases. V dropped 1 base and J dropped 0; count of bases not matched to a gene: 11. CDR1 and CDR2 (germline): LGHNA, YNFKEQ. The CDR3 spans 20 residues. The CDR3 sequence is CASSQVVSSGGLSSYNEQFF. In nucleotides, the CDR3 is TGTGCCAGCAGCCAAGTGGTGTCTAGCGGGGGGCTCAGCTCCTACAATGAGCAGTTCTTC.

The chain couples TRBV7-6 to TRBJ2-3; D possibly corresponds to TRBD1 (5 bases). Germline V CDR1 and CDR2: SGHVS, FNYEAQ. V dropped 4 bases and J dropped 4 bases, with 15 bases sitting between them. The CDR3 is made up of 15 amino acids. CDR3 sequence (DNA): TGTGCCAGCAGCTCCAGGGCCCCGGGCGCAGATACGCAGTATTTT. Translating it yields CASSSRAPGADTQYF.

The count of this clone is one. This rearrangement joins TRBV7-8 to TRBJ1-1, with D perhaps matching TRBD1 (5 bases). The germline V gene has CDR1 SGHVS and CDR2 FQNEAQ. This CDR3 has 12 residues. Trimming stripped 6 bases from V and 5 bases from J, with 10 bases between. The CDR3 here is CASRGRGTEAFF. CDR3 DNA: TGTGCCAGCAGAGGGCGGGGGACTGAAGCTTTCTTT.